This T cell receptor (beta chain) was recovered during a study of T-cell memory formation after mild COVID-19. Study conclusions and caveats: Prior to infection, memory already included some responding clones, suggesting cross-reactive memory joined.

Germline V gene data show CDR1 as LGHDT and CDR2 as YNNKEL (reference sequence). V was shortened by 1 base and J by 0 bases, with 15 bases between the two germline ends. CDR3 length: 18 residues. TCRdb fed the 5' RACE reads into MiXCR, producing one record per CDR3 protein. This table holds 390,000 or so distinct CDR3 sequences, roughly 15% found once. In its sample, this clonotype was seen a few times. Its antigen is not identified. This chain connects TRBV3-1 to TRBJ2-2; D might be TRBD2 (5 bases). The source is a man between 18 and 35 years old who had mild COVID-19 (a few samples of this study predate the infection). Cell type and time point are not known. Material: PBMCs or a T cell subset sorted from them (not recorded which). This CDR3 reads CASSQGSLAFANTGELFF. The CDR3 bases are TGTGCCAGCAGCCAAGGAAGCCTAGCATTTGCGAACACCGGGGAGCTGTTTTTT.